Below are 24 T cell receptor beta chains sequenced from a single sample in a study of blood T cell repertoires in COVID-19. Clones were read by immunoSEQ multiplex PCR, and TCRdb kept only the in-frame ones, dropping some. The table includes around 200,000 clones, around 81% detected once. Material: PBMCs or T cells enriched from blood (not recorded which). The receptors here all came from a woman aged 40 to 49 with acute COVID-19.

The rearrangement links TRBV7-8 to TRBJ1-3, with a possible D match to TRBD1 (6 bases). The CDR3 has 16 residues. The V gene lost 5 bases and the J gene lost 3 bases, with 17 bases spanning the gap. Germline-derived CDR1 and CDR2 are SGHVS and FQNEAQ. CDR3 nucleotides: TGTGCCAGCAGCACCGGCCGGGGGGCGCTTGGAAACACCATATATTTT. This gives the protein CASSTGRGALGNTIYF.

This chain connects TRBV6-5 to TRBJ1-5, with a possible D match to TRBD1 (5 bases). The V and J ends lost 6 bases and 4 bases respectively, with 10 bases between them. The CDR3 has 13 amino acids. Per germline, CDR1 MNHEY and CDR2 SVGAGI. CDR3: CASSADRNQPQHF. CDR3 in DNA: TGTGCCAGCAGCGCCGACAGAAATCAGCCCCAGCATTTT.

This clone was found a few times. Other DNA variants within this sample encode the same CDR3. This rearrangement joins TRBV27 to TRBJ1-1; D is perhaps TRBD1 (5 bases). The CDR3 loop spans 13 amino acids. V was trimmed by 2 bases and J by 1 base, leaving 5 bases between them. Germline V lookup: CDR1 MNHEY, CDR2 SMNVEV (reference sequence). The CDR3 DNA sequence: TGTGCCAGCAGTTTACAGGGGAACACTGAAGCTTTCTTT. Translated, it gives CASSLQGNTEAFF.

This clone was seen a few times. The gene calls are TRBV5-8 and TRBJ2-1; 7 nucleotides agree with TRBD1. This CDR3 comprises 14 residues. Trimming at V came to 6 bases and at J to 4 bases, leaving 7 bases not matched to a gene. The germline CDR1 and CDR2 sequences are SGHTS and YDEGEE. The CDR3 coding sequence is TGTGCCAGCAACCTCCGACAGGGATACAATGAGCAGTTCTTC. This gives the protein CASNLRQGYNEQFF.

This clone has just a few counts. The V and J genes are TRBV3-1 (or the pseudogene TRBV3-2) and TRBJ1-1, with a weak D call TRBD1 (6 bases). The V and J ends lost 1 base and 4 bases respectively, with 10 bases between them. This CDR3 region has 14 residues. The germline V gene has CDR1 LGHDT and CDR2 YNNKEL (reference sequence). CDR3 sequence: CASSQGRGGTEAFF. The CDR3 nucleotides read TGTGCCAGCAGCCAAGGGAGGGGGGGCACTGAAGCTTTCTTT.

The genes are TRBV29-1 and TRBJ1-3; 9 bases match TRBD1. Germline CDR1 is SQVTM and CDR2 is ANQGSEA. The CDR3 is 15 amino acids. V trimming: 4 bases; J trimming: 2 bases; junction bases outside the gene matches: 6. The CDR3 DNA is TGCAGCGTTGGGTATGGACAGGGGACTGGAAACACCATATATTTT. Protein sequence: CSVGYGQGTGNTIYF. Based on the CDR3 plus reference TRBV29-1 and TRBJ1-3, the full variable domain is SAVISQKPSRDICQRGTSLTIQCQVDSQVTMMFWYRQQPGQSLTLIATANQGSEATYESGFVIDKFPISRPNLTFSTLTVSNMSPEDSSIYLCSVGYGQGTGNTIYFGEGSWLTVV.

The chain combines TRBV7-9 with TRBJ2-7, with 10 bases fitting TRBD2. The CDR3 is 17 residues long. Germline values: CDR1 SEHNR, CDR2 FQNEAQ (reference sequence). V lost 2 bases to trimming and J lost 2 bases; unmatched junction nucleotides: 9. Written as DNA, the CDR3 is TGTGCCAGCAGCTTACAGGGACTAGCGATAGGACCCTACGAGCAGTACTTC. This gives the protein CASSLQGLAIGPYEQYF.

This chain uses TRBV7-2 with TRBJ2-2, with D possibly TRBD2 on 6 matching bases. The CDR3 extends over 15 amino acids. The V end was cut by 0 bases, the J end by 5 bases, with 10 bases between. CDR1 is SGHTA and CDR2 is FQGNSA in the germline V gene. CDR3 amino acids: CASSLAGGRTGELFF. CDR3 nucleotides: TGTGCCAGCAGCTTAGCCGGTGGGAGGACCGGGGAGCTGTTTTTT.

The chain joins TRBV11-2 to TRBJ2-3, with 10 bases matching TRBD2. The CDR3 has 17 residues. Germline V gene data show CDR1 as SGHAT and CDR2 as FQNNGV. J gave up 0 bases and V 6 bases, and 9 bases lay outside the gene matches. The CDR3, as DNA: TGTGCCAGCAGATACCTCATAGCGGGGGGTAGCACAGATACGCAGTATTTT. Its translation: CASRYLIAGGSTDTQYF. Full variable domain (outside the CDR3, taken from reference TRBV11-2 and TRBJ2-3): EAGVAQSPRYKIIEKRQSVAFWCNPISGHATLYWYQQILGQGPKLLIQFQNNGVVDDSQLPKDRFSAERLKGVDSTLKIQPAKLEDSAVYLCASRYLIAGGSTDTQYFGPGTRLTVL.

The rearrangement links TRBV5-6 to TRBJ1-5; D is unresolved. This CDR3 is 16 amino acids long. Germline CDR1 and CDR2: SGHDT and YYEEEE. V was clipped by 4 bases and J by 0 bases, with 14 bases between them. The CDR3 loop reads CASSPRGRASNQPQHF. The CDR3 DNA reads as TGTGCCAGCAGCCCCCGAGGGAGGGCTAGCAATCAGCCCCAGCATTTT.

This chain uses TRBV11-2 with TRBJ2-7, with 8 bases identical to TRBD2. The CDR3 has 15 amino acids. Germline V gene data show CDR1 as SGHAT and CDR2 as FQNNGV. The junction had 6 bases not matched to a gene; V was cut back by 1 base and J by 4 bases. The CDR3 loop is CASSLGLATRYEQYF. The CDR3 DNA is TGTGCCAGCAGCTTAGGACTAGCGACCCGGTACGAGCAGTACTTC.

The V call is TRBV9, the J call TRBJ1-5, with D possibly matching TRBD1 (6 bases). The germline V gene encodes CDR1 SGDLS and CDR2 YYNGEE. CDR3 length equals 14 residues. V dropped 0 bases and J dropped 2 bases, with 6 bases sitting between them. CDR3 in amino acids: CASSVGQGNQPQHF. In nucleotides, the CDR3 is TGTGCCAGCAGCGTAGGACAGGGCAATCAGCCCCAGCATTTT.

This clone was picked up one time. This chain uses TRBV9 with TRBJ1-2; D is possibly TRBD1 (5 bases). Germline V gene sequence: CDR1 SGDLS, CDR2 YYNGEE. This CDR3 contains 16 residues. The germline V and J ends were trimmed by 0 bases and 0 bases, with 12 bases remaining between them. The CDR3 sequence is CASSVAWGDSNYGYTF. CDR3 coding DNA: TGTGCCAGCAGCGTAGCTTGGGGGGATTCTAACTATGGCTACACCTTC. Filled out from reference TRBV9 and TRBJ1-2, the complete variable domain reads DSGVTQTPKHLITATGQRVTLRCSPRSGDLSVYWYQQSLDQGLQFLIQYYNGEERAKGNILERFSAQQFPDLHSELNLSSLELGDSALYFCASSVAWGDSNYGYTFGSGTRLTVV.

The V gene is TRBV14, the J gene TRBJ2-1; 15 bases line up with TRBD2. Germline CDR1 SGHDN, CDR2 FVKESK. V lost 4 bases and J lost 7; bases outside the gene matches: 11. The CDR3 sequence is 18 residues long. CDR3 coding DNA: TGTGCCAGCAGCCCGGGACTAGCGGGGGGCTTCTTTGAGAATGAGCAGTTCTTC. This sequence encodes CASSPGLAGGFFENEQFF.

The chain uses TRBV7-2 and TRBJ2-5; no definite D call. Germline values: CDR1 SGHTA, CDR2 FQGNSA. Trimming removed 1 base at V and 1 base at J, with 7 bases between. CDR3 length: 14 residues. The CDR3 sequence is CASSLDGSQETQYF. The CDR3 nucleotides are TGTGCCAGCAGCTTAGACGGGTCCCAAGAGACCCAGTACTTC.

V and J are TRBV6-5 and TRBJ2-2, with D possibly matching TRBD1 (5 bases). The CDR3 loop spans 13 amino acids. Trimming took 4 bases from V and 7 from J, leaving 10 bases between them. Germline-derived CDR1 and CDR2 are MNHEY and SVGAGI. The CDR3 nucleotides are TGTGCCAGCAGTTCCAACACAGGCGGGGAGCTGTTTTTT. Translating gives CASSSNTGGELFF.

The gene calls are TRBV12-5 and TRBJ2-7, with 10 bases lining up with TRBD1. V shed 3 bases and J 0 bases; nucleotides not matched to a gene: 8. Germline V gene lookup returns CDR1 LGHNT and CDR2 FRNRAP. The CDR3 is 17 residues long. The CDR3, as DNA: TGTGCTAGTGGTTTCTCCCCTGGGACAGGGGTCTCCTACGAGCAGTACTTC. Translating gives CASGFSPGTGVSYEQYF.

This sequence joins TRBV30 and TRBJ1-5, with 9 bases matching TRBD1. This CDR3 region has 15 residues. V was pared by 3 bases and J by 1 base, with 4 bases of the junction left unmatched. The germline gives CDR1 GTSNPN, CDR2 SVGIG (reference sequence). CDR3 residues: CAWRPDRGSNQPQHF. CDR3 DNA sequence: TGTGCCTGGAGGCCGGACAGGGGAAGCAATCAGCCCCAGCATTTT.

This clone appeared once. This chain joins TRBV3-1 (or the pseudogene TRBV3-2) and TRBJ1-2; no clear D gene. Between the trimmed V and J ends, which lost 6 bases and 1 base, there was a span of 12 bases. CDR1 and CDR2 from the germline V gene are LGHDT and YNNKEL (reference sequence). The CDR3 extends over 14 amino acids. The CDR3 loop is CASSRGRDNYGYTF. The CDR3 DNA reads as TGTGCCAGCAGTCGAGGGCGGGATAACTATGGCTACACCTTC.

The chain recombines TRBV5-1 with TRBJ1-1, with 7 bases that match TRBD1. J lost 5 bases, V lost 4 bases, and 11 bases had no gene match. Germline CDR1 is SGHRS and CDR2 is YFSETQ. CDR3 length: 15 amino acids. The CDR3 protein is CASSGNRGVGTEAFF. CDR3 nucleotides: TGCGCCAGCAGCGGGAACAGGGGAGTTGGGACTGAAGCTTTCTTT. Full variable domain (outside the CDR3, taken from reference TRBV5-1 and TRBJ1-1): KAGVTQTPRYLIKTRGQQVTLSCSPISGHRSVSWYQQTPGQGLQFLFEYFSETQRNKGNFPGRFSGRQFSNSRSEMNVSTLELGDSALYLCASSGNRGVGTEAFFGQGTRLTVV.

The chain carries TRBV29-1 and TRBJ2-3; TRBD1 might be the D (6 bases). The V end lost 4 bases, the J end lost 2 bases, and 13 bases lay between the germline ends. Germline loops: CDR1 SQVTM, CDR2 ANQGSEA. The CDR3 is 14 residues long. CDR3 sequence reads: CSVVGQGTTDTQYF. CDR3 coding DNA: TGCAGCGTTGTCGGGCAGGGGACCACAGATACGCAGTATTTT.

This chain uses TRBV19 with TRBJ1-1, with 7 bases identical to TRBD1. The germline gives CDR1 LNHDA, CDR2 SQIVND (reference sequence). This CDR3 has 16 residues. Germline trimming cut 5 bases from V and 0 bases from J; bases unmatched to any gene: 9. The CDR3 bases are TGTGCCAGTAGTCAGGGACAGACCATAATGAACACTGAAGCTTTCTTT. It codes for CASSQGQTIMNTEAFF.

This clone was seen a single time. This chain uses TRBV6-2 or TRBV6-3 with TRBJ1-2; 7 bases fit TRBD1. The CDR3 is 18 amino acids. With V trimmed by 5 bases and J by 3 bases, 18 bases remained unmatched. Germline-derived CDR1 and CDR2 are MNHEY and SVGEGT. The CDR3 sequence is CASSISRGFSSNYYGYTF. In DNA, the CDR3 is TGTGCCAGCAGTATTTCCAGGGGGTTCTCTTCCAACTACTATGGCTACACCTTC.

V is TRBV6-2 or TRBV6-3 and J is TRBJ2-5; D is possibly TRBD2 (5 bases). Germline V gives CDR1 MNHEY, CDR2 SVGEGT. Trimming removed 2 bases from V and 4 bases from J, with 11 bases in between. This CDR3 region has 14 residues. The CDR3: CASSYGSSSETQYF. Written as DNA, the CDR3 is TGTGCCAGCAGTTACGGGAGTAGCTCAGAGACCCAGTACTTC.